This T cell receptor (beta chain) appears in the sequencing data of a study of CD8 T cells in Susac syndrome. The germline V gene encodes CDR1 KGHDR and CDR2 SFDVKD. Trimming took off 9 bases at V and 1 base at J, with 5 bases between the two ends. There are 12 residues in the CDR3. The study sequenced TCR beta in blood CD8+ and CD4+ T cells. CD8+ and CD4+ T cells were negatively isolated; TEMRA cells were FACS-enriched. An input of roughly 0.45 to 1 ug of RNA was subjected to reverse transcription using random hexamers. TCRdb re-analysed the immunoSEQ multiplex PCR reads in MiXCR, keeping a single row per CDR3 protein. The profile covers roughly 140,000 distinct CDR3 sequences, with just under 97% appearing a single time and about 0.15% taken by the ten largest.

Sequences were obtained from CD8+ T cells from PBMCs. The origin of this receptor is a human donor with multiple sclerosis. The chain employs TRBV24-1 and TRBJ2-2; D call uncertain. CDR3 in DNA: TGTGCCACCGGGAAGAACACCGGGGAGCTGTTTTTT. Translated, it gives CATGKNTGELFF.